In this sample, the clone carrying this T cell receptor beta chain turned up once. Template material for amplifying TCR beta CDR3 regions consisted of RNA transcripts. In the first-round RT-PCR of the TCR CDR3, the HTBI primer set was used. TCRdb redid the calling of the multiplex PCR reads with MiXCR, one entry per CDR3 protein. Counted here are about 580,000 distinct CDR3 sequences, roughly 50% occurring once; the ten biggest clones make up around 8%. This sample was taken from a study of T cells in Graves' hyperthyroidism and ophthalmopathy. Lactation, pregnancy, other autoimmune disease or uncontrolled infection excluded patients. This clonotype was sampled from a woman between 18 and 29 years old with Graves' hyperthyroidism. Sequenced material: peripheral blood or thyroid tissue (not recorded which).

CDR3 sequence reads: CATSDLDPGGNQETQYF. CDR3 sequence (DNA): TGTGCCACCAGTGATTTAGATCCGGGAGGGAACCAAGAGACCCAGTACTTC. The gene calls are TRBV24-1 and TRBJ2-5; 8 bases fit TRBD2. The CDR3 length is 17 residues. V lost 1 base, J lost 0 bases, and 6 bases stayed unmatched. Germline V gives CDR1 KGHDR, CDR2 SFDVKD.